Listed here are 13 T cell receptor beta chains from one sample, sequenced in a study of spatial heterogeneity in lung cancer. From the 5' RACE reads, TCRdb called clonotypes with MiXCR, one entry per CDR3 protein. The profile shows over 35,000 distinct CDR3 sequences, roughly a tenth of them singletons. Indicated time point: blood at routine non-recurrence follow-up after resection. Sample: PBMCs, taken at follow-up. These receptors came from a female donor with early-stage non-small cell lung cancer.

The table lists this clonotype with a few counts. The chain employs TRBV2 and TRBJ2-1; 14 bases map to TRBD2. The length of the CDR3 is 16 residues. V shed 6 bases, J shed 8 bases, and the junction held 9 bases outside the gene matches. Germline-derived CDR1 and CDR2 are SNHLY and FYNNEI. Here the CDR3 DNA reads TGTGCCAGCAGGGCCGCGACTAGCGGGGGGGCCGATGAGCAGTTCTTC. This gives the protein CASRAATSGGADEQFF.

The sample holds many counts of this clonotype. The rearrangement links TRBV20-1 to TRBJ2-3; TRBD2 agrees at 8 bases. Germline V gene sequence: CDR1 DFQATT, CDR2 SNEGSKA (reference sequence). The V and J ends lost 2 bases and 4 bases, in that order; junction bases with no gene match: 11. This CDR3 comprises 16 residues. CDR3 protein: CSARPIGGLDADTQYF. The CDR3 DNA reads as TGCAGTGCTAGACCTATAGGGGGACTAGATGCAGATACGCAGTATTTT.

The table lists this clonotype with a few counts. J is TRBJ2-5 and V is TRBV9; 9 bases line up with TRBD1. V lost 3 bases, J lost 5 bases, and 5 bases stayed unmatched. Germline V CDR1 and CDR2: SGDLS, YYNGEE. CDR3 length: 14 residues. CDR3 sequence reads: CASSEGQGGETQYF. The CDR3 DNA follows: TGTGCCAGCAGCGAGGGACAGGGCGGGGAGACCCAGTACTTC.

V gene TRBV5-1 combines with J gene TRBJ1-1; no definite D call. The germline gives CDR1 SGHRS, CDR2 YFSETQ. V lost 0 bases to trimming and J lost 1 base, with 10 bases between them. CDR3 length: 15 amino acids. The CDR3 loop reads CASSLGGIKNTEAFF. The CDR3 DNA reads TGCGCCAGCAGCTTGGGGGGTATCAAGAACACTGAAGCTTTCTTT.

J is TRBJ2-7 and V is TRBV7-8; a weak D match, TRBD1 (6 bases). Deletions cut 2 bases from V and 9 bases from J, with 17 bases between. Germline assignment: CDR1 SGHVS and CDR2 FQNEAQ. There are 14 residues in the CDR3. CDR3 protein: CASSLQGTLSGQYF. The CDR3 DNA reads as TGTGCCAGCAGCTTACAGGGGACGCTAAGTGGGCAGTACTTC.

This clonotype occurred a few times. This chain joins TRBV5-6 and TRBJ2-1, with 10 nucleotides matching TRBD2. Trimming took 0 bases from V and 7 from J; bases not matched to a gene: 4. Germline CDR1 reads SGHDT; CDR2 reads YYEEEE. This CDR3 is 15 amino acids long. The chain's CDR3 is CASSLVLAGVNEQFF. In nucleotides, the CDR3 is TGTGCCAGCAGCTTGGTGCTAGCGGGGGTGAATGAGCAGTTCTTC.

This clonotype was observed at least ten times. The CDR3 DNA reads as TGTGCCAGCAGCTCTGGGAACAGCGAGCAGTACTTC. Translated, it gives CASSSGNSEQYF. The chain recombines TRBV7-2 with TRBJ2-7, with D uncertain. V lost 4 bases and J lost 6, with 10 bases in between. The CDR3 extends over 12 amino acids. Germline V lookup: CDR1 SGHTA, CDR2 FQGNSA.

In DNA, the CDR3 is TGTGCCAGCAGTTACTCCGAGGCCTATGGCTACACCTTC. It codes for CASSYSEAYGYTF. The rearrangement links TRBV6-5 to TRBJ1-2; D gene uncertain. Trimming removed 0 bases at V and 4 bases at J, with 6 bases between. The CDR3 runs 13 residues. CDR1 and CDR2 from the germline V gene are MNHEY and SVGAGI.

This clonotype was recorded many times. The rearrangement links TRBV5-1 to TRBJ2-7; possibly TRBD1 for D (5 bases). The CDR3 runs 14 residues. In germline, CDR1 is SGHRS, CDR2 YFSETQ. Trimming removed 3 bases from V and 2 bases from J, with 12 bases in between. The CDR3 DNA follows: TGCGCCAGCAGCTCGTCGGTAGGGGCCTACGAGCAGTACTTC. Amino acids: CASSSSVGAYEQYF.

There are many counts of this clonotype. V usage is TRBV3-1 and J usage is TRBJ2-1; 8 bases map to TRBD2. V dropped 0 bases and J dropped 4; count of bases not matched to a gene: 5. CDR3 length: 16 residues. Germline-derived CDR1 and CDR2 are LGHDT and YNNKEL (reference sequence). CDR3 nucleotide sequence: TGTGCCAGCAGCCAAGAGCTTAGCGGGGAATACAATGAGCAGTTCTTC. Protein product: CASSQELSGEYNEQFF.

In this sample, this clonotype turned up a few times. This rearrangement joins TRBV7-9 to TRBJ2-3; TRBD2 matches at 8 bases. Germline CDR1 reads SEHNR; CDR2 reads FQNEAQ (reference sequence). The CDR3 contains 16 residues. Trimming at V came to 4 bases and at J to 2 bases, leaving 8 bases not matched to a gene. CDR3 sequence (DNA): TGTGCCAGCAGCTCCTTTCCGGGACTAGACACAGATACGCAGTATTTT. Residues: CASSSFPGLDTDTQYF.

This chain connects TRBV5-4 to TRBJ2-3, with 10 bases identical to TRBD2. The CDR3 has 15 amino acids. V was pared by 4 bases and J by 4 bases, with 6 bases of the junction left unmatched. CDR1 is SGHNT and CDR2 is YYREEE in the germline V gene (reference sequence). CDR3 region: CASSKSGGVPDTQYF. CDR3 nucleotides: TGTGCCAGCAGCAAAAGCGGGGGGGTTCCAGATACGCAGTATTTT.

This sequence joins TRBV6-1 and TRBJ2-2, with 16 nucleotides matching TRBD2. The V gene's germline CDR1 is MNHNS and CDR2 SASEGT. This CDR3 has 19 amino acids. With V trimmed by 3 bases and J by 2 bases, 6 bases remained unmatched. The CDR3 spells CASSDPGLAGGLNTGELFF. The CDR3 bases are TGTGCCAGCAGTGACCCGGGACTAGCGGGGGGGTTAAACACCGGGGAGCTGTTTTTT.